This T cell receptor (beta chain) comes out of a study of blood T cells in healthy people across ages. Overall study findings and caveats: While age rose, TCR beta diversity per million T cells dropped in a roughly linear way. Long-lived donors exceeded aged donors in naive CD4+ cells and diversity.

Primed by a sample-barcoded 5' primer and a J-beta primer mix, a second PCR proceeded for 7 to 11 cycles. With 12 random nucleotides, a template-switch adaptor tagged each individual cDNA molecule. MiXCR, run by TCRdb on the 5' RACE reads, gives a single entry per CDR3 protein. The sample holds roughly 2 million distinct CDR3 sequences, roughly 49% seen once. A remark on this clonotype: Its antigen is unknown.

The CDR3 runs to 16 residues. CDR1 SEHNR and CDR2 FQNEAQ come from the germline V gene (reference sequence). Deletions cut 5 bases from V and 2 bases from J, with 15 bases between. Every donor provided roughly 10 milliliters of peripheral blood. The receptor's source is a middle-aged woman in good health. The chain recombines TRBV7-9 with TRBJ1-4, with D possibly matching TRBD1 (5 bases). Sample: blood. CDR3 DNA: TGTGCCAGCAGCCCCCCAAGCGGGGGGACTAATGAAAAACTGTTTTTT. Protein sequence: CASSPPSGGTNEKLFF.